The next 32 T cell receptor beta chains were all read from a single sample in a study of blood T cell repertoires in COVID-19. Using immunoSEQ multiplex PCR, the repertoire was profiled, and TCRdb retains in-frame clones only, with some absent. The sample holds 120,000 or so clones, under 90% seen once. Sequenced: peripheral blood. Source of these receptors: a man between 60 and 70 years old with acute or convalescent COVID-19.

The J gene is TRBJ2-1, the V gene TRBV4-1; weak D call: TRBD2 (5 bases). Germline CDR1 MGHRA, CDR2 YSYEKL. CDR3 length: 17 amino acids. V gave up 1 base and J gave up 1 base, with 14 bases separating them. CDR3 loop: CASSQAPGGSSYNEQFF. CDR3 DNA sequence: TGCGCCAGCAGCCAAGCTCCCGGTGGGAGTTCCTACAATGAGCAGTTCTTC.

The chain has TRBV28 and TRBJ1-4, with D possibly matching TRBD1 (5 bases). V was trimmed by 6 bases and J by 7 bases, leaving 21 bases between them. This CDR3 is 16 amino acids long. The germline V gene encodes CDR1 MDHEN and CDR2 SYDVKM. The CDR3: CASRRLRGGIVEKLFF. The CDR3 DNA reads as TGTGCCAGCAGGAGACTAAGGGGCGGGATTGTTGAAAAACTGTTTTTT.

This clone was observed a handful of times. V and J are TRBV9 and TRBJ2-1; 11 positions match TRBD1. V gave up 3 bases and J gave up 3 bases; unmatched junction bases: 5. The CDR3 spans 16 residues. Germline-derived CDR1 and CDR2 are SGDLS and YYNGEE. CDR3 region: CASSDLGTGGYNEQFF. The CDR3 DNA follows: TGTGCCAGCAGCGATCTCGGGACAGGGGGCTACAATGAGCAGTTCTTC.

The chain carries TRBV4-3 and TRBJ1-6; 9 nucleotides align to TRBD1. Germline V CDR1 and CDR2: LGHNA, YSLEER. The V gene end was trimmed by 1 base and the J gene end by 6 bases; junction bases not matched to a gene: 4. This CDR3 has 16 residues. The CDR3 here is CASSQADRGGNSPLHF. The CDR3 DNA follows: TGCGCCAGCAGCCAAGCGGACAGGGGAGGTAATTCACCCCTCCACTTT.

This chain uses TRBV5-6 with TRBJ2-7, with no clear D. Germline CDR1 is SGHDT and CDR2 is YYEEEE. The V end lost 1 base, the J end lost 3 bases, and 5 bases lay between the germline ends. CDR3 length: 12 amino acids. The chain's CDR3 is CASSLRGYEQYF. In DNA, the CDR3 is TGTGCCAGCAGCTTGCGAGGCTACGAGCAGTACTTC.

The V gene is TRBV6-2 or TRBV6-3, the J gene TRBJ2-5, with D possibly TRBD1 on 5 matching bases. Trimming removed 2 bases at V and 3 bases at J, with 16 bases between. The CDR3 has 16 amino acids. Germline V gene data show CDR1 as MNHEY and CDR2 as SVGEGT. Here the CDR3 reads CASSYGPGLREETQYF. CDR3 in DNA: TGTGCCAGCAGTTACGGGCCCGGGCTCAGGGAAGAGACCCAGTACTTC.

The gene calls are TRBV11-2 and TRBJ2-7, with 7 bases identical to TRBD1. Germline CDR1 and CDR2: SGHAT and FQNNGV. The CDR3 covers 14 residues. Losses at the gene ends were 5 bases for V and 5 bases for J; bases not matched to a gene: 9. CDR3 in DNA: TGTGCCAGCAGCGCTGACAGGGTATTGAACGAGCAGTACTTC. Amino acid sequence: CASSADRVLNEQYF.

This clone occurred a few times. The chain joins TRBV29-1 to TRBJ1-2; D gene unclear. Trimming removed 2 bases from V and 6 bases from J, with 7 bases in between. CDR1 and CDR2 from the germline V gene are SQVTM and ANQGSEA. CDR3 length: 11 amino acids. The DNA for the CDR3 is TGCAGCGTTGAATCCGGGAATGGCTACACCTTC. Translation: CSVESGNGYTF.

The V gene is TRBV28, the J gene TRBJ2-7, with TRBD1 matching 8 bases. The V segment lost 3 bases and the J segment 6 bases; nucleotides outside the gene matches: 7. The germline CDR1 and CDR2 sequences are MDHEN and SYDVKM. The CDR3 is 14 residues long. In nucleotides, the CDR3 is TGTGCCAGCAGTTTTTACAACAGGGGGTCCGAGCAGTACTTC. Amino acids: CASSFYNRGSEQYF. Together with reference TRBV28 and TRBJ2-7, the CDR3 gives the full variable domain: DVKVTQSSRYLVKRTGEKVFLECVQDMDHENMFWYRQDPGLGLRLIYFSYDVKMKEKGDIPEGYSVSREKKERFSLILESASTNQTSMYLCASSFYNRGSEQYFGPGTRLTVT.

The V and J genes are TRBV14 and TRBJ1-1; D ambiguous. Trimming removed 4 bases at V and 4 bases at J, with 13 bases between. Per the germline V gene, CDR1 is SGHDN and CDR2 is FVKESK. The CDR3 loop spans 14 amino acids. In DNA form, the CDR3 reads TGTGCCAGCAGCCGATGGCACGGGAGCACTGAAGCTTTCTTT. Protein product: CASSRWHGSTEAFF.

The table lists this clone with a count of one. This chain links TRBV6-5 with TRBJ1-4; a weak D match, TRBD1 (5 bases). Trimming cost V 6 bases and J 7 bases, with 15 bases left between them. Germline lookup yields CDR1 MNHEY and CDR2 SVGAGI. This CDR3 is built from 14 residues. CDR3 nucleotides: TGTGCCAGCAGGGACGGGGGATTTGGTGAAAAACTGTTTTTT. Translating gives CASRDGGFGEKLFF.

This clone appeared a few times. The same CDR3 is also encoded by other DNA sequences in this sample. This sequence joins TRBV6-5 and TRBJ2-7, with 9 nucleotides matching TRBD1. CDR3 size: 14 residues. The germline gives CDR1 MNHEY, CDR2 SVGAGI. The ends lost 6 bases at V and 0 bases at J; junction bases unmatched: 3. The CDR3 nucleotides read TGTGCCAGCAGGAGACAGGGGGGCTCCTACGAGCAGTACTTC. This sequence encodes CASRRQGGSYEQYF.

The rearrangement links TRBV5-1 to TRBJ2-5; D unclear. CDR3 size: 11 residues. V lost 5 bases and J 2 bases, leaving 4 bases between the germline ends. Germline V gives CDR1 SGHRS, CDR2 YFSETQ. The CDR3 nucleotides are TGCGCCAGCAGGGCTCAAGAGACCCAGTACTTC. Amino acids: CASRAQETQYF.

The V call is TRBV5-6, the J call TRBJ2-7; D gene unclear. Trimming shortened V by 2 bases and J by 0 bases, and 9 bases separated the two germline ends. This CDR3 comprises 14 residues. CDR1 and CDR2 from the germline V gene are SGHDT and YYEEEE. CDR3 amino acids: CASSFTPSSYEQYF. In DNA form, the CDR3 reads TGTGCCAGCAGCTTCACCCCTAGCTCCTACGAGCAGTACTTC.

The table lists this clone with a few counts. The chain combines TRBV29-1 with TRBJ2-2, with a weak D call TRBD2 (5 bases). Trimming took 4 bases from V and 6 from J, leaving 12 bases between them. This CDR3 spans 13 amino acids. Per the germline V gene, CDR1 is SQVTM and CDR2 is ANQGSEA. The chain's CDR3 is CSVAHTEAGELFF. The CDR3 DNA reads TGCAGCGTTGCCCACACGGAGGCCGGGGAGCTGTTTTTT.

V usage is TRBV6-5 and J usage is TRBJ2-3, with 13 bases identical to TRBD2. CDR3 length: 14 residues. Germline V gives CDR1 MNHEY, CDR2 SVGAGI. Germline trimming cut 11 bases from V and 6 bases from J; bases unmatched to any gene: 8. The CDR3 region is CAGLAGEAWDTQYF. The CDR3 DNA follows: TGTGCCGGACTAGCGGGGGAGGCGTGGGATACGCAGTATTTT.

The chain joins TRBV4-3 to TRBJ1-4, with 9 bases identical to TRBD1. Trimming at V came to 1 base and at J to 8 bases, leaving 8 bases not matched to a gene. The CDR3 runs 16 residues. CDR1 and CDR2 (germline): LGHNA, YSLEER. The CDR3 region has the DNA TGCGCCAGCAGCCAAGCTGTTGGGACAGGGTACGAAAAACTGTTTTTT. It is translated as CASSQAVGTGYEKLFF.

This rearrangement joins TRBV20-1 to TRBJ2-7; D is possibly TRBD1 (6 bases). Germline CDR1 and CDR2: DFQATT and SNEGSKA (reference sequence). V was clipped by 3 bases and J by 4 bases, with 10 bases between them. The CDR3 is 12 amino acids. The CDR3 DNA reads as TGCAGTGCTAGTAACAGGGTTTACGAGCAGTACTTC. It yields the protein CSASNRVYEQYF.

This chain uses TRBV5-1 with TRBJ2-7, with 16 bases fitting TRBD2. Looked up from germline, CDR1 is SGHRS and CDR2 is YFSETQ. The ends lost 4 bases at V and 2 bases at J; junction bases unmatched: 6. This CDR3 comprises 17 residues. CDR3 region: CASSAGTSGRVAYEQYF. The CDR3 DNA reads TGCGCCAGCAGCGCCGGGACTAGCGGGAGGGTAGCCTACGAGCAGTACTTC.

This chain uses TRBV4-1 with TRBJ2-3; no clear D. V was trimmed by 0 bases and J by 2 bases, leaving 12 bases between them. CDR1 is MGHRA, CDR2 YSYEKL, per germline. The CDR3 runs to 16 residues. CDR3 bases: TGCGCCAGCAGCCAAGATTACGGAGAATCCACAGATACGCAGTATTTT. Amino acid sequence: CASSQDYGESTDTQYF.

This clone was recorded once. This chain connects TRBV28 to TRBJ2-5; D gene uncertain. Germline V gene sequence: CDR1 MDHEN, CDR2 SYDVKM. Trimming pared 4 bases from V and 5 bases from J, leaving 14 bases between. CDR3 length: 14 amino acids. The CDR3 loop reads CASSSRPRRETQYF. CDR3 nucleotides: TGTGCCAGCAGTTCACGACCGCGGCGGGAGACCCAGTACTTC. The full variable domain, in which reference TRBV28 and TRBJ2-5 provide the parts outside the CDR3, is DVKVTQSSRYLVKRTGEKVFLECVQDMDHENMFWYRQDPGLGLRLIYFSYDVKMKEKGDIPEGYSVSREKKERFSLILESASTNQTSMYLCASSSRPRRETQYFGPGTRLLVL.

The chain uses TRBV6-4 and TRBJ2-7; D is uncertain. Per the germline V gene, CDR1 is MRHNA and CDR2 is SNTAGT. This CDR3 is built from 14 residues. V lost 7 bases and J 0 bases, leaving 13 bases between the germline ends. The CDR3 protein is CASNSTQSSYEQYF. The CDR3 DNA reads as TGTGCCAGCAATTCGACACAGAGCTCCTACGAGCAGTACTTC.

The J gene is TRBJ2-7, the V gene TRBV7-2; D is unresolved. From germline, CDR1 is SGHTA and CDR2 FQGNSA. Trimming took 0 bases from V and 2 from J, leaving 11 bases between them. The CDR3 totals 15 residues. Here the CDR3 DNA reads TGTGCCAGCAGCTTAGCGGCAGATCCGACCTACGAGCAGTACTTC. It codes for CASSLAADPTYEQYF.

The chain couples TRBV5-1 to TRBJ2-5; D is possibly TRBD2 (6 bases). Trimming stripped 4 bases from V and 4 bases from J, with 20 bases between. Germline CDR1 reads SGHRS; CDR2 reads YFSETQ. The CDR3 is 16 amino acids. The CDR3 reads CASSPYTGTLTETQYF. The CDR3 DNA sequence: TGCGCCAGCAGCCCCTACACCGGGACTTTAACAGAGACCCAGTACTTC.

The DNA of the CDR3 is TGTGCCAGCAGCTTAGTCCGACAGCTCGAGCAGTACTTC. It is translated as CASSLVRQLEQYF. The chain has TRBV7-9 and TRBJ2-7, with D perhaps matching TRBD1 (5 bases). This CDR3 comprises 13 residues. Trimming took 1 base from V and 6 from J, leaving 10 bases between them. Germline CDR1 and CDR2: SEHNR and FQNEAQ (reference sequence).

The chain combines TRBV6-5 with TRBJ2-4; D not certain. This CDR3 has 15 residues. Trimming removed 0 bases at V and 6 bases at J, with 12 bases between. Per the germline V gene, CDR1 is MNHEY and CDR2 is SVGAGI. CDR3 protein: CASSYSSGLGNIQYF. The CDR3 nucleotides are TGTGCCAGCAGTTACTCGTCAGGCTTGGGAAACATTCAGTACTTC.

This clone was seen just once. The chain has TRBV28 and TRBJ1-2, with D possibly TRBD1 on 6 matching bases. CDR3 length equals 13 residues. The germline CDR1 and CDR2 sequences are MDHEN and SYDVKM. Trimming took 4 bases from V and 8 from J, leaving 14 bases between them. As DNA, the CDR3 is TGTGCCAGCAGTTCCGGACAGACTCGGGGCTACACCTTC. It codes for CASSSGQTRGYTF.

This sequence joins TRBV6-5 and TRBJ2-3; D is perhaps TRBD2 (5 bases). The CDR3 runs 12 residues. From germline, CDR1 is MNHEY and CDR2 SVGAGI. The germline V and J ends were trimmed by 6 bases and 5 bases, with 9 bases remaining between them. The CDR3 nucleotides are TGTGCCAGCAGGGGGAGCGGAGATACGCAGTATTTT. Its translation is CASRGSGDTQYF.

The rearrangement joins TRBV9 to TRBJ2-1; TRBD2 might be the D (7 bases). V dropped 1 base and J dropped 0 bases, with 17 bases sitting between them. CDR3 length: 18 residues. Germline lookup yields CDR1 SGDLS and CDR2 YYNGEE. CDR3 loop: CASSVRGGDGSSYNEQFF. DNA of the CDR3: TGTGCCAGCAGCGTAAGGGGGGGCGACGGGAGCTCCTACAATGAGCAGTTCTTC.

The genes are TRBV6-5 and TRBJ1-1, with 8 positions matching TRBD1. CDR3 length: 14 amino acids. Germline V gene sequence: CDR1 MNHEY, CDR2 SVGAGI. The J segment lost 5 bases and the V segment lost 7 bases, leaving 9 bases of the junction unmatched. The CDR3 sequence is CASTFGQGRTEAFF. The CDR3 DNA is TGTGCCAGCACCTTTGGACAGGGTAGAACTGAAGCTTTCTTT.

The chain combines TRBV7-3 with TRBJ2-1; 10 bases match TRBD2. Germline CDR1 and CDR2: SGHTA and FQGTGA. Trimming removed 5 bases from V and 7 bases from J; junction bases left unmatched: 5. The CDR3 contains 14 residues. The chain's CDR3 is CASSPSGSGNEQFF. CDR3 nucleotides: TGTGCCAGCAGCCCTAGCGGGAGTGGGAATGAGCAGTTCTTC.

The V and J genes are TRBV7-6 and TRBJ1-2, with D hard to call. The CDR3 has 13 residues. Germline assignment: CDR1 SGHVS and CDR2 FNYEAQ. Trimming took off 5 bases at V and 5 bases at J, with 12 bases between the two ends. CDR3 nucleotides: TGTGCCAGCAGCCAAGGGCCGGGGTATGGCTACACCTTC. The encoded protein is CASSQGPGYGYTF.